This T cell receptor (beta chain) was captured in a study of T cell repertoires in ileal Crohn's disease. Study results and caveats: High-frequency clones were more common in sorted CD8 than CD4 cells.

With V trimmed by 5 bases and J by 6 bases, 5 bases remained unmatched. This CDR3 is 15 amino acids long. CDR1 and CDR2 (germline): MNHEY, SMNVEV (reference sequence). Measured with immunoSEQ multiplex PCR; TCRdb has only the in-frame clones, and not every one. The sample consists of about 5,500 clones, around 80% of them appearing once. This clone was found a few times. Its antigen is still unknown. The source material was ileal tissue. This clonotype was sampled from an adult with Crohn's disease. The chain joins TRBV27 to TRBJ2-1; 12 nucleotides agree with TRBD2. In DNA form, the CDR3 reads TGTGCCAGCAGTCCCCTAGCGGGAGGGCCCAATGAGCAGTTCTTC. This gives the protein CASSPLAGGPNEQFF.